The rows below give T cell receptor beta chains drawn from one sample of a study of PD-L1 blockade in urothelial cancer. Using immunoSEQ multiplex PCR, the repertoire was profiled, and TCRdb retains in-frame clones only, with some absent. The profile shows 100,000 to 150,000 clones, about 83% of them singletons. Sequenced here: PBMCs, sampled around atezolizumab (anti-PD-L1) treatment. The source of these receptors is a man aged 50 or older with urothelial cancer. CDR3s include the opening cysteine and the closing phenylalanine or tryptophan. D genes are given only for firm matches. The listing skips clone size in some rows; elsewhere it reads once, few, many or a size class.

DNA	CDR3	V	J	length	size	D
TGTGCCACCAGCAGAGAAATGGGGGGGCAAAACGTGCAGTACTTC	CATSREMGGQNVQYF	TRBV15	TRBJ2-7	15	-	-
TGTGCCAGCAGCCGCGCGGGACAGGCGAACACTGAAGCTTTCTTT	CASSRAGQANTEAFF	TRBV11-3	TRBJ1-1	15	-	TRBD1
TGTGCCAGCAGCCCGTTAGGCGGTGGCGGGAGGGCCGTAAACATTCAGTACTTC	CASSPLGGGGRAVNIQYF	TRBV5-6	TRBJ2-4	18	once	TRBD2
TGTGCCAGCAGTTACTCTTCGAGCTCTGGAAACACCATATATTTT	CASSYSSSSGNTIYF	TRBV6-5	TRBJ1-3	15	-	-
TGTGCCAGCAGCGTTGGGCAAGGTGCCGCCTACGAGCAGTACTTC	CASSVGQGAAYEQYF	TRBV9	TRBJ2-7	15	few	-
TGTGCCAGCAGCTCCGACAGGGGTAATGAAAAACTGTTTTTT	CASSSDRGNEKLFF	TRBV7-2	TRBJ1-4	14	-	TRBD1
TGTGCCAGCAGCTTAGCGGGAGGGGTTGATACGCAGTATTTT	CASSLAGGVDTQYF	TRBV27	TRBJ2-3	14	-	TRBD2
TGTGCCAGCAGCCAAGCAGGGCAGGAAAACACCGGGGAGCTGTTTTTT	CASSQAGQENTGELFF	TRBV11-2	TRBJ2-2	16	-	-
TGTGCCAGCAGTAGAGCCGGTAATGAAAAACTGTTTTTT	CASSRAGNEKLFF	TRBV2	TRBJ1-4	13	few	-
TGTGCCACCCAAGAGGTCACCTACAATGAGCAGTTCTTC	CATQEVTYNEQFF	TRBV5-4	TRBJ2-1	13	-	-
TGCGCCAGCAGCCGAGAATTAGGAAACACCATATATTTT	CASSRELGNTIYF	TRBV5-1	TRBJ1-3	13	-	-
TGCGCCAGCAGCTTGGACTCCGTGAACACTGAAGCTTTCTTT	CASSLDSVNTEAFF	TRBV5-1	TRBJ1-1	14	-	-
TGCGCCAGCAGCCGGGGACTAGCAGAGTACGAGCAGTACTTC	CASSRGLAEYEQYF	TRBV4-1	TRBJ2-7	14	-	TRBD2
TGTGCCAGTAGAGTGGACGGGGAATATGGCTACACCTTC	CASRVDGEYGYTF	TRBV19	TRBJ1-2	13	-	-
TGTGCCAGCAGCTTGGGACAGGGCCCCAATCAGCCCCAGCATTTT	CASSLGQGPNQPQHF	TRBV5-6	TRBJ1-5	15	-	TRBD1